A single sample gave rise to the 16 T cell receptor beta chains below, sequenced in a study of shared clonotypes between healthy human individuals. The protocol was immunoSEQ multiplex PCR, while the TCRdb copy is restricted to in-frame clones and leaves out a portion. The sample has roughly 2 million clones, roughly 96% seen once. The sample consisted of naive CD4+ T cells sorted from blood. Specified subset: CD45RA+ positively selected. The receptors come from a man aged 18 to 30 in good health.

This rearrangement joins TRBV15 to TRBJ1-4; D remains unclear. The germline V gene encodes CDR1 LNHNV and CDR2 YYDKDF (reference sequence). V dropped 0 bases and J dropped 3 bases, with 20 bases sitting between them. The CDR3 totals 19 residues. The CDR3 sequence: CATSREAPGFVGSNEKLFF. The CDR3 nucleotides read TGTGCCACCAGCAGAGAAGCCCCGGGCTTCGTAGGGTCTAATGAAAAACTGTTTTTT.

The rearrangement links TRBV9 to TRBJ2-7, with TRBD2 matching over 12 bases. The junction had 6 bases not matched to a gene; V was cut back by 2 bases and J by 0 bases. CDR3 size: 17 residues. Germline-derived CDR1 and CDR2 are SGDLS and YYNGEE. DNA for the CDR3: TGTGCCAGCAGCGTGGGAGGACTAGCGGGAATCTCCTACGAGCAGTACTTC. It specifies CASSVGGLAGISYEQYF.

The rearrangement joins TRBV6-1 to TRBJ2-1, with TRBD1 identical over 7 bases. This CDR3 spans 18 amino acids. V lost 4 bases to trimming and J lost 6 bases; unmatched junction nucleotides: 18. Germline V gene data show CDR1 as MNHNS and CDR2 as SASEGT. For the CDR3, the DNA is TGTGCCAGCAGTGTCCGTCCTGTCGGGACAGTATCGACCAATGAGCAGTTCTTC. Translation: CASSVRPVGTVSTNEQFF.

The chain employs TRBV6-5 and TRBJ2-4, with no clear D. Germline V gene sequence: CDR1 MNHEY, CDR2 SVGAGI. Trimming removed 11 bases from V and 1 base from J, with 12 bases in between. CDR3 length equals 13 residues. The CDR3 coding sequence is TGTGCCTCCAGGAAGGCTGCCAAAAACATTCAGTACTTC. Residues: CASRKAAKNIQYF.

The chain carries TRBV25-1 and TRBJ1-1; 7 positions agree with TRBD1. The length of the CDR3 is 14 residues. The V segment lost 8 bases and the J segment 0 bases; nucleotides outside the gene matches: 6. CDR1 is MGHDK, CDR2 SYGVNS, per germline. CDR3 bases: TGTGCCAGCGTTCGACAGGGACTGAACACTGAAGCTTTCTTT. Its translation is CASVRQGLNTEAFF.

This sequence joins TRBV5-1 and TRBJ1-3; 8 bases map to TRBD1. The germline CDR1 and CDR2 sequences are SGHRS and YFSETQ. With V trimmed by 0 bases and J by 1 base, 3 bases remained unmatched. The CDR3 runs to 16 residues. The DNA for the CDR3 is TGCGCCAGCAGCTTGGCCACAGGGGGGTCTGGAAACACCATATATTTT. The encoded protein is CASSLATGGSGNTIYF.

The chain uses TRBV9 and TRBJ2-1; D is undetermined. V shed 0 bases and J shed 0 bases, with 13 bases lying between them. The CDR3 contains 17 residues. Germline V CDR1 and CDR2: SGDLS, YYNGEE. The CDR3: CASSVAGRLISYNEQFF. The CDR3 nucleotides are TGTGCCAGCAGCGTAGCCGGACGCCTCATCTCCTACAATGAGCAGTTCTTC.

This chain connects TRBV10-3 to TRBJ2-3; D is uncertain. This CDR3 contains 16 residues. Germline V lookup: CDR1 ENHRY, CDR2 SYGVKD. The V and J ends lost 0 bases and 0 bases respectively, with 10 bases between them. The CDR3 bases are TGTGCCATCAGTGAGTCGGCAGAAGCTAGCACAGATACGCAGTATTTT. Amino acids: CAISESAEASTDTQYF.

This chain uses TRBV13 with TRBJ2-7; D gene uncertain. The length of the CDR3 is 15 residues. In germline, CDR1 is PRHDT, CDR2 FYEKMQ (reference sequence). Trimming took off 6 bases at V and 0 bases at J, with 15 bases between the two ends. The chain's CDR3 is CASSPFGPNSYEQYF. CDR3 sequence (DNA): TGTGCCAGCAGTCCCTTCGGGCCCAACTCCTACGAGCAGTACTTC.

The V gene is TRBV5-6, the J gene TRBJ2-7; TRBD2 aligns across 9 bases. With 3 bases clipped from V and 0 bases from J, the junction kept 4 bases outside the gene matches. The CDR3 covers 15 residues. The germline V gene encodes CDR1 SGHDT and CDR2 YYEEEE. The CDR3 is CASSWTSAPSYEQYF. CDR3 in DNA: TGTGCCAGCAGCTGGACTAGCGCCCCCTCCTACGAGCAGTACTTC.

The V and J genes are TRBV2 and TRBJ1-2, with TRBD1 matching 7 bases. This CDR3 has 13 amino acids. Germline CDR1 and CDR2: SNHLY and FYNNEI. Germline trimming cut 4 bases from V and 4 bases from J; bases unmatched to any gene: 3. CDR3 protein: CASSADRSYGYTF. The CDR3 coding sequence is TGTGCCAGCAGTGCGGACAGGAGCTATGGCTACACCTTC.

The chain carries TRBV7-8 and TRBJ1-2; D unresolved. V was cut by 5 bases and J by 1 base, with 5 bases left in between. CDR1 and CDR2 (germline): SGHVS, FQNEAQ. This CDR3 is built from 12 residues. CDR3 sequence reads: CASSPDNYGYTF. The CDR3 DNA reads TGTGCCAGCAGCCCGGATAACTATGGCTACACCTTC.

The V gene is TRBV23-1, the J gene TRBJ1-6, with D perhaps matching TRBD1 (5 bases). TRBV23-1 is flagged as an ORF with uncertain function. The germline V and J ends were trimmed by 4 bases and 7 bases, with 23 bases remaining between them. CDR3 length: 18 residues. In DNA, the CDR3 is TGCGCCAGCAGTCGGAGTAACCCCGGGGACCGAGAAAATTCACCCCTCCACTTT. Its protein product is CASSRSNPGDRENSPLHF.

The V gene is TRBV5-4, the J gene TRBJ2-7; 11 nucleotides match TRBD2. Germline V gives CDR1 SGHNT, CDR2 YYREEE (reference sequence). Trimming at V came to 0 bases and at J to 6 bases, leaving 5 bases not matched to a gene. CDR3 size: 15 residues. The DNA of the CDR3 is TGTGCCAGCAGCTTGGCTAGCGGGGGGCTTTCCGAGCAGTACTTC. Its translation: CASSLASGGLSEQYF.

This chain links TRBV5-6 with TRBJ1-2; 10 nucleotides agree with TRBD1. V trimming: 1 base; J trimming: 6 bases; junction bases outside the gene matches: 9. From germline, CDR1 is SGHDT and CDR2 YYEEEE. This CDR3 is 16 amino acids long. This CDR3 reads CASSLPDRGTPHGYTF. CDR3 bases: TGTGCCAGCAGCTTGCCGGACAGGGGGACGCCTCATGGCTACACCTTC.

This clone was picked up one time. The chain is built from TRBV5-6 and TRBJ1-6; D gene uncertain. The germline CDR1 and CDR2 sequences are SGHDT and YYEEEE. With 7 bases removed from V and 4 bases from J, the gap between germline ends came to 12 bases. The CDR3 totals 14 residues. The CDR3 region is CASGKGLYNSPLHF. The CDR3 DNA reads TGTGCCAGCGGGAAAGGGCTGTATAATTCACCCCTCCACTTT. The full variable domain, with the rest looked up from reference TRBV5-6 and TRBJ1-6, is DAGVTQSPTHLIKTRGQQVTLRCSPKSGHDTVSWYQQALGQGPQFIFQYYEEEERQRGNFPDRFSGHQFPNYSSELNVNALLLGDSALYLCASGKGLYNSPLHFGNGTRLTVT.